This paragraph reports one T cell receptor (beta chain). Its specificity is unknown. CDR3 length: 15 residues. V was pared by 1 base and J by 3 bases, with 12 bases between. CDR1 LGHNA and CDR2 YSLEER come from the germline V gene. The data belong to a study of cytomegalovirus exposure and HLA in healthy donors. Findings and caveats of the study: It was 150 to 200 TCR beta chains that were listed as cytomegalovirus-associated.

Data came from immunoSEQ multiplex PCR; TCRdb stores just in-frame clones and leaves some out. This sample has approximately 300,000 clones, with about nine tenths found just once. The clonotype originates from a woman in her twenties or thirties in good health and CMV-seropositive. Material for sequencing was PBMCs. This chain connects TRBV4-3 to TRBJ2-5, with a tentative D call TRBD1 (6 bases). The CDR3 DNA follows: TGCGCCAGCAGCCAAGGGGTCAGGGGAGAAGAGACCCAGTACTTC. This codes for CASSQGVRGEETQYF.